The source of this T cell receptor beta chain is a study of cytomegalovirus exposure and HLA in healthy donors. Findings and caveats of the study: Reportedly, diagnosis of cytomegalovirus status by the classifier showed high specificity and sensitivity. Later analysis demonstrated an association between a missense DCLRE1C variant and TCR beta V- and J-gene trimming.

V dropped 7 bases and J dropped 7; count of bases not matched to a gene: 4. The V gene's germline CDR1 is MGHDK and CDR2 SYGVNS. This CDR3 region has 13 residues. Remarks on this clone: Its antigen is unidentified.

At collection, donors were nominally healthy, but unrecorded immune exposures were probable. 13 Jbeta primers and 60 Vbeta primers were used for the PCR. Per the study methods: Later, an analysis found approximately 80 million unique TCR beta chains, and about 10 million of these were shared. Repertoires were generated with immunoSEQ multiplex PCR, while TCRdb's copy carries only in-frame clones and drops some. V, J and clone size are those of that table, while D and trimming were read from the DNA. Of over 90,000 clones listed, 55% to 75% were seen once; the top ten hold 3.2%. The origin of this receptor is a man in his sixties in good health and CMV-seronegative. Sequencing used PBMCs. The gene calls are TRBV25-1 and TRBJ1-6; TRBD1 aligns across 7 bases. CDR3 coding DNA: TGTGCCAGCAAGGGACAGCAAAATTCACCCCTCCACTTT. Amino acid sequence: CASKGQQNSPLHF.